The present T cell receptor (beta chain) was sequenced within a study of CDR3 diversity in severe acne. TCRdb fed the PCR reads into MiXCR, producing one record per CDR3 protein. The table has around 85,000 distinct CDR3 sequences, around 47% seen once; the top ten hold under 14%. This clonotype was observed a single time. A much more abundant neighbour one base away suggests this may be a read error. Germline values: CDR1 SGHNT, CDR2 YYREEE (reference sequence). The CDR3 runs to 15 residues. The chain is built from TRBV5-4 and TRBJ2-1, with 9 bases that match TRBD1. This TCR was sampled from a male donor with severe acne vulgaris. Material for sequencing was blood. CDR3 loop: CAGSLPGTGRREQFF. In nucleotides, the CDR3 is TGTGCCGGCAGCTTGCCCGGGACAGGGAGGCGGGAGCAGTTCTTC.